This TCR beta chain is from a study of blood T cell repertoires in COVID-19. Libraries were prepared by immunoSEQ multiplex PCR; TCRdb keeps only in-frame clonotypes and omits some of them. The table has around 450,000 clones, approximately 90% seen once. The CDR3 spans 15 residues. Germline V gene lookup returns CDR1 SGDLS and CDR2 YYNGEE. Trimming removed 3 bases from V and 8 bases from J; junction bases left unmatched: 9. This clone came up once. The chain carries TRBV9 and TRBJ1-5, with 9 bases lining up with TRBD1. This TCR came from a woman aged 25 to 39 with acute or convalescent COVID-19. Sequenced material: peripheral blood. CDR3 bases: TGTGCCAGCAGCGGAGCCGGGACAGGGATTGAGCCCCAGCATTTT. Amino acids: CASSGAGTGIEPQHF.